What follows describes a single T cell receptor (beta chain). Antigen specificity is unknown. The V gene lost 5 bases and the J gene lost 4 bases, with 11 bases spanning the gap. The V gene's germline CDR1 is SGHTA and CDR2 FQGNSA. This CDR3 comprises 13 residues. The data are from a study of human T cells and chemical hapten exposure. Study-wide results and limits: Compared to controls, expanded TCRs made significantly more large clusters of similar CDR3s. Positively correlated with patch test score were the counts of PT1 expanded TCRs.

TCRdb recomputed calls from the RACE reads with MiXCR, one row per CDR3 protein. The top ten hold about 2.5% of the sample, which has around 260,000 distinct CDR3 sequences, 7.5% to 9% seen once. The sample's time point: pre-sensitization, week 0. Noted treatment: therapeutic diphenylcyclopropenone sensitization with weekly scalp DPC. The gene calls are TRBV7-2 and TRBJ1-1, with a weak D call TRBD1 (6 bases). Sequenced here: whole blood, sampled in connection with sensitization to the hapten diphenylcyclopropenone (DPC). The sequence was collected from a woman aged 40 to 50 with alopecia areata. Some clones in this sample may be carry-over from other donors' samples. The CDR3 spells CASSNGGLTEAFF. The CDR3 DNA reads TGTGCCAGCAGCAATGGGGGGCTCACTGAAGCTTTCTTT.